The 13 T cell receptor beta chains below all came from one sample that was sequenced in a study of tissue T cells after allogeneic stem cell transplantation. Profiled with immunoSEQ multiplex PCR; TCRdb holds only in-frame clones, not every one. The sample contains approximately 720 clones, over 50% of which appear only once. Here the sequenced sample was blood, taken at autopsy. These receptor sequences come from a male patient of 60 years or more with steroid-refractory graft-versus-host disease after an allogeneic stem cell transplant. A share of the T cells may be of graft donor origin.

The chain has TRBV7-9 and TRBJ2-3, with a possible D match to TRBD1 (6 bases). The CDR3 runs to 16 residues. The germline V gene has CDR1 SEHNR and CDR2 FQNEAQ (reference sequence). V dropped 1 base and J dropped 2 bases, with 13 bases sitting between them. The CDR3 reads CASSLGGPFNTDTQYF. CDR3 bases: TGTGCCAGCAGCTTAGGGGGGCCATTTAACACAGATACGCAGTATTTT.

The CDR3 loop reads CATSREQGVGNEKLFF. CDR3 coding DNA: TGTGCCACCAGCAGAGAACAGGGGGTGGGAAATGAAAAACTGTTTTTT. The chain employs TRBV15 and TRBJ1-4; TRBD1 matches 8 bases. CDR3 length equals 16 residues. Germline CDR1 is LNHNV and CDR2 is YYDKDF (reference sequence). With 0 bases clipped from V and 5 bases from J, the junction kept 5 bases outside the gene matches. Full variable domain (rest looked up from reference TRBV15 and TRBJ1-4): DAMVIQNPRYQVTQFGKPVTLSCSQTLNHNVMYWYQQKSSQAPKLLFHYYDKDFNNEADTPDNFQSRRPNTSFCFLDIRSPGLGDTAMYLCATSREQGVGNEKLFFGSGTQLSVL.

CDR3: CASSRIDRPNGYTF. The CDR3 coding sequence is TGTGCCAGCAGCCGAATCGACAGGCCAAATGGCTACACCTTC. The chain has TRBV5-4 and TRBJ1-2; the D gene is possibly TRBD1 (6 bases). Germline assignment: CDR1 SGHNT and CDR2 YYREEE (reference sequence). This CDR3 comprises 14 residues. Deletions cut 4 bases from V and 6 bases from J, with 16 bases between.

This clone was seen only once. The rearrangement uses TRBV7-2 and TRBJ2-1; 13 bases match TRBD2. Trimming took 1 base from V and 4 from J; bases not matched to a gene: 1. The CDR3 totals 16 residues. Germline V gives CDR1 SGHTA, CDR2 FQGNSA. The CDR3 sequence: CASSLGTSGGYNEQFF. The DNA for the CDR3 is TGTGCCAGCAGCTTAGGGACTAGCGGGGGATACAATGAGCAGTTCTTC.

As concerns this clone: This sample includes further DNA sequences coding for the same CDR3. The rearrangement links TRBV5-6 to TRBJ2-5; TRBD2 agrees at 8 bases. After removal of 10 bases from V and 4 bases from J, the junction contained 15 bases not matched to a gene. CDR3 length equals 15 residues. The V gene's germline CDR1 is SGHDT and CDR2 YYEEEE. CDR3 region: CACRWGAGGGETQYF. Written as DNA, the CDR3 is TGTGCCTGCCGGTGGGGGGCCGGGGGGGGAGAGACCCAGTACTTC. Full variable domain (missing parts from reference TRBV5-6 and TRBJ2-5): DAGVTQSPTHLIKTRGQQVTLRCSPKSGHDTVSWYQQALGQGPQFIFQYYEEEERQRGNFPDRFSGHQFPNYSSELNVNALLLGDSALYLCACRWGAGGGETQYFGPGTRLLVL.

The gene calls are TRBV5-1 and TRBJ1-1, with D hard to call. CDR1 is SGHRS and CDR2 is YFSETQ in the germline V gene. The CDR3 has 15 residues. The V and J ends lost 1 base and 0 bases respectively, with 10 bases between them. This CDR3 reads CASSLFMGLNTEAFF. The CDR3 nucleotides read TGCGCCAGCAGCTTGTTCATGGGGTTGAACACTGAAGCTTTCTTT.

This clone rates as large. The V call is TRBV4-3, the J call TRBJ1-2; D possibly corresponds to TRBD1 (5 bases). The CDR3 has 15 residues. The germline V gene has CDR1 LGHNA and CDR2 YSLEER. Trimming cost V 0 bases and J 6 bases, with 14 bases left between them. The DNA of the CDR3 is TGCGCCAGCAGCCAAGATGAGGGCAGGGTGGATGGCTACACCTTC. Translation: CASSQDEGRVDGYTF.

The chain uses TRBV12-3 or TRBV12-4 and TRBJ1-1; D gene uncertain. Trimming removed 5 bases from V and 3 bases from J, with 10 bases in between. This CDR3 spans 13 amino acids. The CDR3 is CASSAGGYTEAFF. The CDR3 DNA is TGTGCCAGCAGTGCCGGAGGGTACACTGAAGCTTTCTTT.

This rearrangement joins TRBV12-3 or TRBV12-4 to TRBJ2-2; D gene ambiguous. Trimming took off 9 bases at V and 0 bases at J, with 8 bases between the two ends. There are 13 residues in the CDR3. CDR3 region: CASRLANTGELFF. CDR3 DNA sequence: TGTGCCAGTCGTTTAGCGAACACCGGGGAGCTGTTTTTT.

This clone came up once. This chain joins TRBV9 and TRBJ1-6; D gene uncertain. The CDR3 runs 15 residues. The germline CDR1 and CDR2 sequences are SGDLS and YYNGEE. With 3 bases removed from V and 8 bases from J, the gap between germline ends came to 15 bases. The CDR3 DNA reads as TGTGCCAGCAGCGCTACCCACTTAGGCGATTCACCCCTCCACTTT. The encoded protein is CASSATHLGDSPLHF.

In its sample, this clone is large. CDR3 residues: CASSISWQELNQPQHF. The CDR3 DNA follows: TGTGCCAGTAGTATCTCCTGGCAAGAACTAAATCAGCCCCAGCATTTT. The chain employs TRBV19 and TRBJ1-5; D is undetermined. The CDR3 sequence is 16 residues long. Trimming removed 3 bases from V and 4 bases from J, with 16 bases in between. Germline V gives CDR1 LNHDA, CDR2 SQIVND (reference sequence).

The V call is TRBV19, the J call TRBJ2-3; D is unresolved. Looked up from germline, CDR1 is LNHDA and CDR2 is SQIVND (reference sequence). The CDR3 loop spans 14 amino acids. V was pared by 5 bases and J by 0 bases, with 9 bases between. CDR3 amino acids: CASSSTTSTDTQYF. DNA of the CDR3: TGTGCCAGTAGTTCGACAACTAGCACAGATACGCAGTATTTT.

CDR3 residues: CASSPGPLNTEAFF. CDR3 coding DNA: TGTGCCAGCAGCCCTGGACCGCTGAACACTGAAGCTTTCTTT. The chain employs TRBV7-2 and TRBJ1-1; no reliable D call. CDR1 and CDR2 (germline): SGHTA, FQGNSA. The V gene lost 5 bases and the J gene lost 0 bases, with 10 bases spanning the gap. The CDR3 spans 14 residues.